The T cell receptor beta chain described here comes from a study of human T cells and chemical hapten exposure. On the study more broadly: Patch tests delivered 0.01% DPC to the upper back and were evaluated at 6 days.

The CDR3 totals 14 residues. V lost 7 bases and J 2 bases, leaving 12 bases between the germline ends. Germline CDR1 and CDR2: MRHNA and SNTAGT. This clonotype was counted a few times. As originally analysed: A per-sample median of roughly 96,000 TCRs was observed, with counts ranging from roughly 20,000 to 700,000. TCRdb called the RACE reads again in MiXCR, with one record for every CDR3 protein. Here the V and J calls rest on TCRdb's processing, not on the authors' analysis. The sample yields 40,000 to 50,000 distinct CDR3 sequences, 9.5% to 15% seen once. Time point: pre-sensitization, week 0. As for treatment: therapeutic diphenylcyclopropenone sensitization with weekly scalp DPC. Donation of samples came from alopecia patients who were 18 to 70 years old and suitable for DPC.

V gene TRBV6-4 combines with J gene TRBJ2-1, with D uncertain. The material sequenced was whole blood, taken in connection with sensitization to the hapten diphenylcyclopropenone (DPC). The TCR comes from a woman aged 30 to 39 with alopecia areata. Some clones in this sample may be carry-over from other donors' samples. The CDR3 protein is CASNRENPYNEQFF. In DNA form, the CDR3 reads TGTGCCAGCAATAGGGAAAACCCCTACAATGAGCAGTTCTTC.